This TCR beta chain was recorded in a study of T cells in Graves' hyperthyroidism and ophthalmopathy. Lactation, pregnancy, other autoimmune disease or uncontrolled infection led to exclusion of patients. The study's findings and limits: Model predictions of ophthalmopathy came a median 6.5 months before onset. Blood also showed most of the thyroid clonotypes that were expanded above 0.001.

V shed 7 bases, J shed 12 bases, and the junction held 9 bases outside the gene matches. Germline CDR1 is SNHLY and CDR2 is FYNNEI. This CDR3 has 12 amino acids. Template material for amplifying TCR beta CDR3 regions consisted of RNA transcripts. The HTBI set primed first-round TCR CDR3 RT-PCR. TCRdb used MiXCR to reprocess the multiplex PCR reads, holding one entry per CDR3 protein. Among under 350,000 distinct CDR3 sequences listed, roughly 21% were seen once. In regard to this clonotype: Its matching antigen is unknown.

The material sequenced was blood. The chain joins TRBV2 to TRBJ1-1, with 9 nucleotides matching TRBD1. The TCR comes from a woman in her forties or fifties with Graves' hyperthyroidism. The CDR3 coding sequence is TGTGCCAGCAACAGGGGACAGGGAACGACTTTCTTT. Amino acids: CASNRGQGTTFF. Filled out from reference TRBV2 and TRBJ1-1, the complete variable domain reads EPEVTQTPSHQVTQMGQEVILRCVPISNHLYFYWYRQILGQKVEFLVSFYNNEISEKSEIFDDQFSVERPDGSNFTLKIRSTKLEDSAMYFCASNRGQGTTFFGQGTRLTVV.